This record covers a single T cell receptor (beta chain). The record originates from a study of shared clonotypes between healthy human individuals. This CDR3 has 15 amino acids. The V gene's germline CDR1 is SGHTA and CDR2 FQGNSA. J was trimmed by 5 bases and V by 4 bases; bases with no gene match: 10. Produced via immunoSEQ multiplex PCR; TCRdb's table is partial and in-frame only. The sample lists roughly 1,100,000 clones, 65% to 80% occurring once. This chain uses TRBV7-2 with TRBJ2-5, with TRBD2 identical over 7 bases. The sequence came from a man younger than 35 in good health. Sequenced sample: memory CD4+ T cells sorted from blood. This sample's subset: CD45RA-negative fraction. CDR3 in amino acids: CASSSRLAAAETQYF. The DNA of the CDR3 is TGTGCCAGCAGCTCCCGACTAGCCGCCGCGGAGACCCAGTACTTC.